The 28 T cell receptor beta chains presented below share a single source sample, sequenced in a study of T cell responses to AZD1222 COVID-19 vaccine (dated by TCRdb to the early 2020s). To prepare the library, the immunoSEQ multiplex PCR assay was applied. The table was pulled from immuneACCESS by TCRdb, which kept in-frame rearrangements only. Such tables lose some clones; where checked, under half of the loss comes from unresolved V genes, and the rest has no known cause. The sample profile shows 90,000 to 95,000 clones; approximately 90% of them were found once. Of the sample, 15% to 20% falls within the top ten clones. The time point label for this specimen denotes: baseline before first vaccination. This specimen consisted of peripheral blood, obtained on day 0 of AZD1222 vaccination. The receptors derive from an adult in good health.

The V gene is TRBV28, the J gene TRBJ1-1, with D possibly TRBD1 on 5 matching bases. Germline-derived CDR1 and CDR2 are MDHEN and SYDVKM. The germline V and J ends were trimmed by 2 bases and 4 bases, with 11 bases remaining between them. The CDR3 runs 14 residues. The CDR3 region is CASSLLQVATEAFF. The CDR3 DNA is TGTGCCAGCAGTTTACTACAGGTGGCCACTGAAGCTTTCTTT.

The chain joins TRBV5-8 to TRBJ1-1; 8 nucleotides align to TRBD1. V gave up 4 bases and J gave up 5 bases; unmatched junction bases: 4. Germline lookup yields CDR1 SGHTS and CDR2 YDEGEE. This CDR3 region has 13 residues. The CDR3 spells CASSLTGVTEAFF. CDR3 DNA: TGTGCCAGCAGCCTGACAGGGGTTACTGAAGCTTTCTTT.

V gene TRBV6-5 combines with J gene TRBJ2-3; maybe TRBD1 (6 bases). From germline, CDR1 is MNHEY and CDR2 SVGAGI. V gave up 5 bases and J gave up 2 bases, with 11 bases separating them. The CDR3 runs 14 residues. CDR3 region: CASSPRDTTDTQYF. For the CDR3, the DNA is TGTGCCAGCAGTCCCCGGGACACCACAGATACGCAGTATTTT.

The V and J genes are TRBV28 and TRBJ1-2, with TRBD1 matching 10 bases. The CDR3 contains 14 residues. Germline V gene lookup returns CDR1 MDHEN and CDR2 SYDVKM. After removal of 5 bases from V and 7 bases from J, the junction contained 7 bases not matched to a gene. For the CDR3, the DNA is TGTGCCAGCAGTGAACCGGGACAGGGGCTTGGCTACACCTTC. It is translated as CASSEPGQGLGYTF.

The chain carries TRBV10-3 and TRBJ2-5; D may correspond to TRBD1 or TRBD2 (6 bases each). The CDR3 is made up of 12 amino acids. Trimming left V 3 bases short and J 9 bases short, with 11 bases between. Germline V CDR1 and CDR2: ENHRY, SYGVKD. The CDR3 coding sequence is TGTGCCATCAGTGACGGGGGCTGGGCCCAGTACTTC. It translates to CAISDGGWAQYF.

The chain joins TRBV24-1 to TRBJ2-1, with 15 nucleotides matching TRBD2. V shed 4 bases, J shed 6 bases, and the junction held 12 bases outside the gene matches. CDR3 length equals 19 residues. CDR1 and CDR2 (germline): KGHDR, SFDVKD. CDR3 amino acids: CATSEGRTSGGARSNEQFF. DNA for the CDR3: TGTGCCACCAGTGAGGGGCGGACTAGCGGGGGGGCCCGTTCCAATGAGCAGTTCTTC.

The V call is TRBV5-1, the J call TRBJ1-1, with D unclear. V was shortened by 0 bases and J by 3 bases, with 9 bases between the two germline ends. The CDR3 sequence is 14 residues long. Germline assignment: CDR1 SGHRS and CDR2 YFSETQ. The CDR3 coding sequence is TGCGCCAGCAGCTTGGAGGCGGCGGACACTGAAGCTTTCTTT. It is translated as CASSLEAADTEAFF.

The chain couples TRBV4-1 to TRBJ1-2; D gene unclear. Germline lookup yields CDR1 MGHRA and CDR2 YSYEKL. With 0 bases removed from V and 4 bases from J, the gap between germline ends came to 15 bases. The CDR3 runs to 16 residues. CDR3 sequence reads: CASSQDPSQTAYGYTF. CDR3 nucleotide sequence: TGCGCCAGCAGCCAAGATCCTAGCCAGACGGCCTATGGCTACACCTTC.

Here the CDR3 reads CASSFGTLSYNEQFF. In nucleotides, the CDR3 is TGTGCCAGCAGCTTTGGGACCTTATCTTACAATGAGCAGTTCTTC. The V gene is TRBV7-6, the J gene TRBJ2-1, with D possibly called TRBD1 or TRBD2 (5 bases each). This CDR3 comprises 15 residues. Germline-derived CDR1 and CDR2 are SGHVS and FNYEAQ. V lost 3 bases and J lost 4, with 13 bases in between.

V gene TRBV13 combines with J gene TRBJ2-7; a possible D gene is TRBD1 (5 bases). V lost 4 bases, J lost 0 bases, and 10 bases lay in between. The germline gives CDR1 PRHDT, CDR2 FYEKMQ (reference sequence). CDR3 length: 14 amino acids. CDR3 sequence reads: CASSSLQDSYEQYF. The CDR3 bases are TGTGCCAGCAGCTCTCTACAGGACTCCTACGAGCAGTACTTC.

The chain uses TRBV7-9 and TRBJ1-6; D is undetermined. V was cut by 5 bases and J by 9 bases, with 11 bases left in between. The CDR3 is 13 residues long. From germline, CDR1 is SEHNR and CDR2 FQNEAQ (reference sequence). The CDR3 sequence is CASSTSGISPLHF. DNA of the CDR3: TGTGCCAGCAGCACCTCTGGAATTTCACCCCTCCACTTT.

The chain couples TRBV7-9 to TRBJ1-2; possibly TRBD1 for D (5 bases). V was pared by 5 bases and J by 0 bases, with 25 bases between. Germline V gene data show CDR1 as SEHNR and CDR2 as FQNEAQ (reference sequence). The CDR3 extends over 19 amino acids. In nucleotides, the CDR3 is TGTGCCAGCAGCACCCCGGTCGGGACGGTAGGGGATGCTAACTATGGCTACACCTTC. Translation gives CASSTPVGTVGDANYGYTF.

The V call is TRBV11-1, the J call TRBJ2-7, with D maybe TRBD1 (5 bases). With 6 bases removed from V and 3 bases from J, the gap between germline ends came to 9 bases. The V gene's germline CDR1 is SGHAT and CDR2 FQDESV (reference sequence). This CDR3 region has 12 residues. The chain's CDR3 is CASSSRVYEQYF. Here the CDR3 DNA reads TGTGCCAGCAGTTCCAGGGTCTACGAGCAGTACTTC.

The rearrangement uses TRBV7-8 and TRBJ1-4; D is unclear. This CDR3 contains 13 residues. V lost 1 base to trimming and J lost 8 bases, with 8 bases between them. In germline, CDR1 is SGHVS, CDR2 FQNEAQ. DNA for the CDR3: TGTGCCAGCAGCTTAGGTTCGGGGGAAAAACTGTTTTTT. Translated: CASSLGSGEKLFF.

This clone has a single count. The chain employs TRBV24-1 and TRBJ1-2; the D is unclear. The CDR3 length is 14 residues. Deletions cut 4 bases from V and 2 bases from J, with 10 bases between. CDR1 is KGHDR and CDR2 is SFDVKD in the germline V gene. The CDR3 protein is CATSDPQRNYGYTF. Here the CDR3 DNA reads TGTGCCACCAGTGACCCACAGCGAAACTATGGCTACACCTTC.

As concerns this clone: Different DNA sequences within this sample yield the same CDR3. The gene calls are TRBV28 and TRBJ2-7; the D gene is possibly TRBD1 (5 bases). The CDR3 extends over 12 amino acids. Trimming took 2 bases from V and 4 from J, leaving 6 bases between them. Per germline, CDR1 MDHEN and CDR2 SYDVKM. Here the CDR3 reads CASSLQGYEQYF. CDR3 DNA sequence: TGTGCCAGCAGTTTACAGGGTTACGAGCAGTACTTC.

J is TRBJ1-1 and V is TRBV7-3; 8 bases align to TRBD1. J lost 4 bases, V lost 5 bases, and 6 bases had no gene match. CDR1 and CDR2 (germline): SGHTA, FQGTGA. This CDR3 spans 14 amino acids. The CDR3, as DNA: TGTGCCAGCAGCCCAAGACAGGGGAGCACTGAAGCTTTCTTT. This translates into CASSPRQGSTEAFF. Looking up the rest from reference TRBV7-3 and TRBJ1-1 gives the full variable domain: GAGVSQTPSNKVTEKGKYVELRCDPISGHTALYWYRQSLGQGPEFLIYFQGTGAADDSGLPNDRFFAVRPEGSVSTLKIQRTERGDSAVYLCASSPRQGSTEAFFGQGTRLTVV.

This CDR3 is CASSPIPGQGLGGQFF. For the CDR3, the DNA is TGTGCCAGCAGCCCAATCCCGGGACAGGGACTAGGGGGGCAGTTCTTC. This sequence joins TRBV7-8 and TRBJ2-1; tentative D call: TRBD1 (9 bases). Trimming took off 5 bases at V and 12 bases at J, with 26 bases between the two ends. CDR1 SGHVS and CDR2 FQNEAQ come from the germline V gene. The CDR3 runs 16 residues.

J is TRBJ1-5 and V is TRBV29-1, with TRBD1 as a possible D gene (6 bases). The germline V and J ends were trimmed by 5 bases and 4 bases, with 9 bases remaining between them. The CDR3 extends over 12 amino acids. The germline gives CDR1 SQVTM, CDR2 ANQGSEA. CDR3 DNA sequence: TGCAGCGTTTCTGGACAGAATCAGCCCCAGCATTTT. Translated, it gives CSVSGQNQPQHF.

This clone came up a few times. The chain employs TRBV5-4 and TRBJ2-3, with 7 bases fitting TRBD2. This CDR3 spans 16 amino acids. CDR1 SGHNT and CDR2 YYREEE come from the germline V gene (reference sequence). The trim removed 1 base at V and 2 bases at J, leaving 7 bases unmatched. CDR3 sequence (DNA): TGTGCCAGCAGCTTGAGACTAGCCGGGCTCACAGATACGCAGTATTTT. It translates to CASSLRLAGLTDTQYF.

Of note for this clone: Likely a read error: the CDR3 ends without its conserved phenylalanine or tryptophan. The limits of the CDR3 on the DNA are not certain, so only TCRdb's listed CDR3 is given. This sequence joins TRBV19 and TRBJ1-1. Germline loops: CDR1 LNHDA, CDR2 SQIVND (reference sequence). The CDR3 numbers 9 amino acids, ends counted. CDR3: CASSILGVN.

The chain joins TRBV5-1 to TRBJ2-1, with unresolved D. V was cut by 3 bases and J by 0 bases, with 10 bases left in between. This CDR3 region has 15 residues. Germline values: CDR1 SGHRS, CDR2 YFSETQ. The CDR3 DNA reads TGCGCCAGCAGCTCATCCCTGAGCTCCTACAATGAGCAGTTCTTC. As protein: CASSSSLSSYNEQFF.

The rearrangement uses TRBV28 and TRBJ2-3; 9 nucleotides agree with TRBD1. The CDR3 extends over 16 amino acids. V shed 6 bases, J shed 3 bases, and the junction held 10 bases outside the gene matches. Germline V gives CDR1 MDHEN, CDR2 SYDVKM. DNA for the CDR3: TGTGCCAGCAGCCCCTGGGGACAGGGTGTTACAGATACGCAGTATTTT. Residues: CASSPWGQGVTDTQYF.

The V call is TRBV7-2, the J call TRBJ2-7, with 9 bases matching TRBD2. The J segment lost 2 bases and the V segment lost 8 bases, leaving 7 bases of the junction unmatched. There are 14 residues in the CDR3. The germline gives CDR1 SGHTA, CDR2 FQGNSA. As DNA, the CDR3 is TGTGCCAGCGTGGAGACTAGCGGACCCTACGAGCAGTACTTC. Its protein product is CASVETSGPYEQYF.

The gene calls are TRBV19 and TRBJ2-7, with 9 bases fitting TRBD2. Looked up from germline, CDR1 is LNHDA and CDR2 is SQIVND (reference sequence). The CDR3 loop spans 15 amino acids. After removal of 5 bases from V and 2 bases from J, the junction contained 7 bases not matched to a gene. CDR3 residues: CASSFASGATYEQYF. The CDR3 region has the DNA TGTGCCAGTAGTTTTGCTAGCGGGGCCACCTACGAGCAGTACTTC.

V is TRBV11-2 and J is TRBJ2-3; 8 nucleotides line up with TRBD1. Per the germline V gene, CDR1 is SGHAT and CDR2 is FQNNGV. V dropped 4 bases and J dropped 0; count of bases not matched to a gene: 3. CDR3 size: 15 residues. CDR3 sequence (DNA): TGTGCCAGCAGCTCCGGGACAGGTAGCACAGATACGCAGTATTTT. Its translation is CASSSGTGSTDTQYF.

The chain joins TRBV7-6 to TRBJ1-3, with D hard to call. The CDR3 is 15 residues long. Looked up from germline, CDR1 is SGHVS and CDR2 is FNYEAQ. Deletions cut 5 bases from V and 2 bases from J, with 13 bases between. CDR3 in DNA: TGTGCCAGCAGCCCGGCGCATCAGGCTGGAAACACCATATATTTT. This sequence encodes CASSPAHQAGNTIYF.

The rearrangement links TRBV9 to TRBJ2-2; D possibly uses TRBD1 or TRBD2 (6 bases each). The V gene lost 0 bases and the J gene lost 2 bases, with 11 bases spanning the gap. CDR3 length: 16 residues. The germline gives CDR1 SGDLS, CDR2 YYNGEE. DNA for the CDR3: TGTGCCAGCAGCGTAGGACGGGGGCGAAACACCGGGGAGCTGTTTTTT. It codes for CASSVGRGRNTGELFF.